This TCR beta chain originates from a study of T cell clonotyping in hematopoietic cell transplantation. Across the whole study: Recipients' pretransplant samples followed cytoreduction. General study points: Pathologically expanded recipient clonotypes increased progressively from day 30 to day 180 as diversity fell. Few recipient clonotypes overlapped donors; over 95% were de novo at given depth.

The CDR3 is 14 amino acids. Germline V gene lookup returns CDR1 SQVTM and CDR2 ANQGSEA. The germline V and J ends were trimmed by 4 bases and 3 bases, with 13 bases remaining between them. With respect to this clone: Its antigen is not known.

Stated time point: recipient sample about 28 days before transplant, after cytoreduction. This table comes from immunoSEQ multiplex PCR, and its TCRdb copy is limited to in-frame clones, with some not included. Seen here are tens of thousands of clones, 95% to 97% observed once, and the top ten hold 1.5% to 2%. V usage is TRBV29-1 and J usage is TRBJ1-5, with D possibly being TRBD1 (5 bases). The specimen comprised peripheral blood mononuclear cells, sampled before stem cell transplant. The sequence derives from a woman aged 50 to 60 with acute myeloid leukemia. Some clones in this sample may be carry-over from other donors' samples. The CDR3 nucleotides are TGCAGCGTTGTAGTTCAGGGCCTCAATCAGCCCCAGCATTTT. Translation gives CSVVVQGLNQPQHF.